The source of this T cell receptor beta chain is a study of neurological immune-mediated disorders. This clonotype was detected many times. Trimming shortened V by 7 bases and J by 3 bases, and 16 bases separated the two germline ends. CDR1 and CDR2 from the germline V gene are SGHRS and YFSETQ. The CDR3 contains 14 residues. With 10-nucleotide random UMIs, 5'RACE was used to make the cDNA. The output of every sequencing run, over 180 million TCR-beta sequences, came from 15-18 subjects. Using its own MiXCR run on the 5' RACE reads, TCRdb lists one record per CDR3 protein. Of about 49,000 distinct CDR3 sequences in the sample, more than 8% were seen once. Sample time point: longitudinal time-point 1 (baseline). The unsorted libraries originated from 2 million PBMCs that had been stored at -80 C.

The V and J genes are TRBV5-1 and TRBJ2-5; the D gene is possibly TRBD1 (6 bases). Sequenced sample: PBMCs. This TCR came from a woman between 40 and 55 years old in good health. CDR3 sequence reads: CASASGQTEETQYF. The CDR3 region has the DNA TGCGCCAGCGCTTCCGGACAGACGGAAGAGACCCAGTACTTC.